The clone carrying this TCR beta chain was seen only a few times. The antigen is undetermined. This CDR3 region has 19 residues. Trimming took 3 bases from V and 3 from J; bases not matched to a gene: 9. Germline V gives CDR1 SNHLY, CDR2 FYNNEI. The data derive from a study of Graves' ophthalmopathy and Graves' hyperthyroidism. Study-wide points: Sensitivity reached around 88% and specificity almost 83% for a 13-signature model separating ophthalmopathy from stable hyperthyroidism.

The study amplified TCR beta CDR3 regions using RNA transcripts. The workflow started with a first-round RT-PCR run with HTBI primers and then moved on to a second-round multiplex PCR. TCRdb redid the calling of the multiplex PCR reads with MiXCR, one entry per CDR3 protein. The repertoire holds 600,000 to 700,000 distinct CDR3 sequences, with roughly 39% as singletons. Excluded were patients with other autoimmune diseases, uncontrolled infections, pregnancy or lactation. This clonotype was sampled from an adult man with Graves' ophthalmopathy. V gene TRBV2 combines with J gene TRBJ2-2; TRBD2 matches at 14 bases. Sequenced: peripheral blood. The CDR3 spells CASSDYVGTSGGYTGELFF. The CDR3 DNA sequence: TGTGCCAGCAGTGACTACGTCGGGACTAGCGGGGGATACACCGGGGAGCTGTTTTTT.